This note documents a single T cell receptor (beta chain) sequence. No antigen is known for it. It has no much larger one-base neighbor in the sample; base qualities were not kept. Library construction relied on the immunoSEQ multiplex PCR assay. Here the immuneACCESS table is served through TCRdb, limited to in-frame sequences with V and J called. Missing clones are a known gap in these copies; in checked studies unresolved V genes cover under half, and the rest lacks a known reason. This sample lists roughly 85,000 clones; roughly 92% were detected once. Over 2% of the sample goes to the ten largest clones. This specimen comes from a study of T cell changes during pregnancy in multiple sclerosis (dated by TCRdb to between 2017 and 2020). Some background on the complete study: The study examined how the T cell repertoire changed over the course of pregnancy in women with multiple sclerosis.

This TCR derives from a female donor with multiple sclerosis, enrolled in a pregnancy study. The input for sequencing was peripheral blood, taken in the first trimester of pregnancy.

The DNA reads as follows: TGCGCCAGCAGCCAGACATTTCAGGGTTTAGGCTGGGCCAACGTCCTGACTTTC. This gives the protein CASSQTFQGLGWANVLTF. Rearrangement joined TRBV4-1 to TRBJ2-6; matching of 5 bases hints at TRBD1 as the D gene. CDR1 and CDR2 (MGHRA, YSYEKL) derive from the germline V gene. Inclusive of the bounding cysteine and phenylalanine, the CDR3 is 18 residues long. Only the CDR3 DNA stays, 54 bases, in frame from base 1. V was cut back by 3 bases and J by 5 bases, leaving a gap of 20 bases between them.